This entry features one T cell receptor beta chain sequence. This sample was included in a study of cytomegalovirus exposure and HLA in healthy donors. J was trimmed by 3 bases and V by 3 bases; bases with no gene match: 6. The CDR3 contains 14 residues. Germline-derived CDR1 and CDR2 are SQVTM and ANQGSEA. PCR primers comprised 60 Vbeta and 13 Jbeta primers. TCRdb's table, derived via immunoSEQ multiplex PCR, lists solely in-frame clones and lacks some. The sample records about 150,000 clones, about 83% being singletons. The receptor comes from a woman in her 40s in good health and CMV-seronegative. Sequenced material: PBMCs. This chain uses TRBV29-1 with TRBJ2-7, with TRBD1 identical over 9 bases. In DNA, the CDR3 is TGCAGCGTTGAGACCGGGACAGGGCGCTACGAGCAGTACTTC. Translated, it gives CSVETGTGRYEQYF.